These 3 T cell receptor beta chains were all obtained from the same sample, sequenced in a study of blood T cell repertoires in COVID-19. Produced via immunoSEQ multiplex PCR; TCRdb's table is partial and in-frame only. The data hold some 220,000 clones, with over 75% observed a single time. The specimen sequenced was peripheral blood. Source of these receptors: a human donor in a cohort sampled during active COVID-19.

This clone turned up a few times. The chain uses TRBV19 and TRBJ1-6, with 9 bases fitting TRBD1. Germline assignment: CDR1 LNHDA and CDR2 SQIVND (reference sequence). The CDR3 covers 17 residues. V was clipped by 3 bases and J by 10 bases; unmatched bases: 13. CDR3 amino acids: CASSMRVPGQGASPLHF. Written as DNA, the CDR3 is TGTGCCAGTAGTATGAGGGTTCCGGGACAGGGCGCCTCACCCCTCCACTTT.

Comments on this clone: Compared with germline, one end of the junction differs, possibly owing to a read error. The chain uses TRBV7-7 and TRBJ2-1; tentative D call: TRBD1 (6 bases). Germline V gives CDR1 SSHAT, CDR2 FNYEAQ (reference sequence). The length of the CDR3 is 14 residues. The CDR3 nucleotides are TGTGCTAGCAGCTTAGCTGGACAGTCTAATGAGCAGTTCTTC. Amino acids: CASSLAGQSNEQFF. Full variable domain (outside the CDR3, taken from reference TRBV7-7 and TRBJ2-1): GAGVSQSPRYKVTKRGQDVTLRCDPISSHATLYWYQQALGQGPEFLTYFNYEAQPDKSGLPSDRFSAERPEGSISTLTIQRTEQRDSAMYRCASSLAGQSNEQFFGPGTRLTVL.

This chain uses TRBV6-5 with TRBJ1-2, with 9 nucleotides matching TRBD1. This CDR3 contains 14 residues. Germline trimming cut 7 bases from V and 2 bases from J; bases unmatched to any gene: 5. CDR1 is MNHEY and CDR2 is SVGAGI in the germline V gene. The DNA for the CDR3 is TGTGCCAGCACACAGGGGGCTGGGAACTATGGCTACACCTTC. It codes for CASTQGAGNYGYTF.